These T cell receptor beta chains were read from a single sample in a study of blood T cell repertoires in COVID-19. Profiling relied on immunoSEQ multiplex PCR, and the TCRdb table lists in-frame clones only, not all of them. Among approximately 190,000 clones, about 82% were seen once, and the ten largest hold under 5.5%. Sequencing was done on a sample of peripheral blood. These receptor sequences come from a woman in her 30s with acute or convalescent COVID-19. CDR3s include the opening cysteine and the closing phenylalanine or tryptophan. The order of the fields is clone size, J gene, V gene, D gene, CDR3 protein, CDR3 DNA. A D gene is named only where the DNA matches it firmly. A clone size is listed for some rows: how often the clone was seen (once, few, many), or a class if it is expanded.

abundance: .; j_gene: TRBJ1-2; v_gene: TRBV19; d_gene: .; CDR3aa: CASIGTPTWNYGYTF; CDR3nt: TGTGCCAGTATAGGGACTCCGACCTGGAACTATGGCTACACCTTC
abundance: .; j_gene: TRBJ1-6; v_gene: TRBV9; d_gene: .; CDR3aa: CASSVREGNSPLHF; CDR3nt: TGTGCCAGCAGCGTACGAGAGGGAAATTCACCCCTCCACTTT
abundance: .; j_gene: TRBJ2-1; v_gene: TRBV6-2/TRBV6-3; d_gene: TRBD2; CDR3aa: CASSSTGLAGGPGNEQFF; CDR3nt: TGTGCCAGCAGTTCCACCGGACTAGCGGGGGGGCCGGGGAATGAGCAGTTCTTC
abundance: .; j_gene: TRBJ1-2; v_gene: TRBV7-2; d_gene: .; CDR3aa: CASRTTVGPYYGYTF; CDR3nt: TGTGCCAGCAGAACAACGGTGGGGCCTTACTATGGCTACACCTTC
abundance: .; j_gene: TRBJ2-6; v_gene: TRBV19; d_gene: TRBD1; CDR3aa: CASTNTRTGGFGANVLTF; CDR3nt: TGTGCCAGTACTAATACCCGGACAGGGGGTTTTGGGGCCAACGTCCTGACTTTC
abundance: .; j_gene: TRBJ2-5; v_gene: TRBV13; d_gene: TRBD1; CDR3aa: CASSSGTEETQYF; CDR3nt: TGTGCCAGCAGCTCCGGGACAGAAGAGACCCAGTACTTC
abundance: .; j_gene: TRBJ1-1; v_gene: TRBV5-1; d_gene: TRBD1; CDR3aa: CASGPRGPTEAFF; CDR3nt: TGCGCCAGCGGGCCCAGGGGGCCCACTGAAGCTTTCTTT
abundance: .; j_gene: TRBJ1-2; v_gene: TRBV11-2; d_gene: TRBD1; CDR3aa: CASSSTGAPNYGYTF; CDR3nt: TGTGCCAGCAGCTCAACAGGGGCCCCTAACTATGGCTACACCTTC
abundance: .; j_gene: TRBJ2-2; v_gene: TRBV15; d_gene: TRBD2; CDR3aa: CATRISGGTTGELFF; CDR3nt: TGTGCCACCCGGATTAGCGGGGGGACCACCGGGGAGCTGTTTTTT
abundance: once; j_gene: TRBJ2-1; v_gene: TRBV7-2; d_gene: .; CDR3aa: CASSPGRGYNEQFF; CDR3nt: TGTGCCAGCAGCCCAGGCCGGGGGTACAATGAGCAGTTCTTC
abundance: .; j_gene: TRBJ2-7; v_gene: TRBV20-1; d_gene: .; CDR3aa: CSASPDGLYF; CDR3nt: TGCAGTGCTAGCCCCGACGGACTGTACTTC
abundance: .; j_gene: TRBJ1-1; v_gene: TRBV3-1/TRBV3-2; d_gene: .; CDR3aa: CASSQGTTAIMAFF; CDR3nt: TGTGCCAGCAGCCAAGGAACGACAGCGATAATGGCTTTCTTT
abundance: .; j_gene: TRBJ1-1; v_gene: TRBV7-8; d_gene: .; CDR3aa: CASSRSQGIAEAFF; CDR3nt: TGTGCCAGCAGCCGATCGCAGGGGATAGCTGAAGCTTTCTTT
abundance: .; j_gene: TRBJ2-2; v_gene: TRBV25-1; d_gene: .; CDR3aa: CASESTRTLQKTGELFF; CDR3nt: TGTGCCAGCGAGTCGACTCGTACCCTTCAGAAGACCGGGGAGCTGTTTTTT
abundance: .; j_gene: TRBJ1-2; v_gene: TRBV11-2; d_gene: .; CDR3aa: CASSSAWTAANYGYTF; CDR3nt: TGTGCCAGCAGCTCAGCGTGGACAGCGGCTAACTATGGCTACACCTTC
abundance: few; j_gene: TRBJ1-2; v_gene: TRBV7-9; d_gene: TRBD1; CDR3aa: CALTGQGGGYTF; CDR3nt: TGTGCCCTTACGGGACAGGGTGGGGGCTACACCTTC
abundance: .; j_gene: TRBJ2-1; v_gene: TRBV27; d_gene: .; CDR3aa: CASSFQGSYNEQFF; CDR3nt: TGTGCCAGCAGTTTCCAGGGTTCCTACAATGAGCAGTTCTTC
abundance: .; j_gene: TRBJ1-4; v_gene: TRBV15; d_gene: TRBD1; CDR3aa: CATSSDRALLRGEKLFF; CDR3nt: TGTGCCACCAGCAGCGACAGGGCACTGCTCCGGGGCGAAAAACTGTTTTTT
abundance: .; j_gene: TRBJ2-7; v_gene: TRBV7-2; d_gene: .; CDR3aa: CASSLARGFPSSEQYF; CDR3nt: TGTGCCAGCAGCTTAGCTCGTGGCTTCCCTTCTTCCGAGCAGTACTTC
abundance: .; j_gene: TRBJ2-5; v_gene: TRBV4-3; d_gene: .; CDR3aa: CASSQDWSRVQTQYF; CDR3nt: TGCGCCAGCAGCCAAGACTGGTCCAGGGTGCAGACCCAGTACTTC
abundance: .; j_gene: TRBJ2-1; v_gene: TRBV3-1/TRBV3-2; d_gene: TRBD2; CDR3aa: CASSVRRLASSYNEQFF; CDR3nt: TGTGCCAGCAGCGTAAGAAGACTAGCATCGTCCTACAATGAGCAGTTCTTC
abundance: .; j_gene: TRBJ2-2; v_gene: TRBV19; d_gene: TRBD2; CDR3aa: CASSIPIAGNTGELFF; CDR3nt: TGTGCCAGTAGTATCCCCATAGCGGGAAACACCGGGGAGCTGTTTTTT
abundance: .; j_gene: TRBJ1-5; v_gene: TRBV11-2; d_gene: .; CDR3aa: CASSLTRDQPQHF; CDR3nt: TGTGCCAGCAGCCTGACCCGGGATCAGCCCCAGCATTTT
abundance: .; j_gene: TRBJ2-1; v_gene: TRBV19; d_gene: .; CDR3aa: CASSIGLVYEQFF; CDR3nt: TGTGCCAGTAGTATAGGACTAGTCTATGAGCAGTTCTTC
abundance: .; j_gene: TRBJ1-6; v_gene: TRBV28; d_gene: .; CDR3aa: CASSFRLSADSPLHF; CDR3nt: TGTGCCAGCAGTTTTAGGCTCTCGGCGGATTCACCCCTCCACTTT
abundance: once; j_gene: TRBJ1-5; v_gene: TRBV5-3; d_gene: TRBD1; CDR3aa: CARSGPRDSYSNQPQHF; CDR3nt: TGTGCCAGAAGCGGACCCAGGGACAGTTATAGCAATCAGCCCCAGCATTTT
abundance: few; j_gene: TRBJ2-7; v_gene: TRBV7-9; d_gene: .; CDR3aa: CASSLGFSGGGYEQYF; CDR3nt: TGTGCCAGCAGCTTAGGGTTTTCAGGGGGAGGCTACGAGCAGTACTTC
abundance: once; j_gene: TRBJ1-5; v_gene: TRBV27; d_gene: .; CDR3aa: CASRLARNQPQHF; CDR3nt: TGTGCCAGCAGGTTGGCACGAAATCAGCCCCAGCATTTT
abundance: .; j_gene: TRBJ2-3; v_gene: TRBV5-1; d_gene: .; CDR3aa: CASSLSFADTQYF; CDR3nt: TGCGCCAGCAGCTTGTCTTTTGCAGATACGCAGTATTTT
abundance: .; j_gene: TRBJ2-3; v_gene: TRBV6-1; d_gene: TRBD2; CDR3aa: CASSAPGAGSEDTQYF; CDR3nt: TGTGCCAGCAGTGCTCCGGGAGCGGGATCTGAAGATACGCAGTATTTT
abundance: once; j_gene: TRBJ1-2; v_gene: TRBV28; d_gene: TRBD1; CDR3aa: CATMGRGPNYGYTF; CDR3nt: TGTGCCACCATGGGCAGGGGGCCTAACTATGGCTACACCTTC
abundance: .; j_gene: TRBJ2-3; v_gene: TRBV28; d_gene: TRBD2; CDR3aa: CASTRSGGRADTQYF; CDR3nt: TGTGCCAGCACCCGTAGCGGGGGCAGAGCAGATACGCAGTATTTT
abundance: .; j_gene: TRBJ1-2; v_gene: TRBV28; d_gene: .; CDR3aa: CATADSYYGYTF; CDR3nt: TGTGCCACCGCTGACAGCTACTATGGCTACACCTTC
abundance: .; j_gene: TRBJ2-3; v_gene: TRBV23-1; d_gene: TRBD2; CDR3aa: CASSHSGLAGVVRGQGTRDTQYF; CDR3nt: TGCGCCAGCAGTCATTCTGGACTAGCGGGAGTTGTTAGGGGGCAGGGGACTAGGGATACGCAGTATTTT
abundance: .; j_gene: TRBJ2-3; v_gene: TRBV9; d_gene: .; CDR3aa: CASSWQGGSTDTQYF; CDR3nt: TGTGCCAGCTCCTGGCAGGGAGGTAGCACAGATACGCAGTATTTT
abundance: .; j_gene: TRBJ1-1; v_gene: TRBV6-4; d_gene: .; CDR3aa: CASSESRDTEAFF; CDR3nt: TGTGCCAGCAGTGAGTCCAGGGACACTGAAGCTTTCTTT
abundance: .; j_gene: TRBJ2-2; v_gene: TRBV28; d_gene: .; CDR3aa: CASQRLNTGELFF; CDR3nt: TGTGCCAGCCAAAGACTAAACACCGGGGAGCTGTTTTTT
abundance: .; j_gene: TRBJ1-2; v_gene: TRBV10-3; d_gene: .; CDR3aa: CAIHPGGGSYGYTF; CDR3nt: TGTGCCATCCACCCCGGGGGAGGAAGCTATGGCTACACCTTC
abundance: .; j_gene: TRBJ2-1; v_gene: TRBV6-1; d_gene: .; CDR3aa: CASSEWAATYNEQFF; CDR3nt: TGTGCCAGCAGTGAGTGGGCCGCCACCTACAATGAGCAGTTCTTC
abundance: .; j_gene: TRBJ1-1; v_gene: TRBV7-8; d_gene: TRBD1; CDR3aa: CAGRQGETEAFF; CDR3nt: TGTGCCGGTAGACAGGGGGAGACTGAAGCTTTCTTT